This entry lists 28 T cell receptor beta chains sequenced from one sample in a study of early T cells in non-severe SARS-CoV-2 infection. TCRdb used MiXCR to reprocess the 5' RACE reads, holding one entry per CDR3 protein. Found here are some 22,000 distinct CDR3 sequences, 4.5% of them singletons; the top ten hold about 7.8%. The sample taken for sequencing was whole blood. The receptor set was obtained from an adult who was a healthcare worker with PCR-confirmed SARS-CoV-2 infection or an uninfected control (not recorded which).

This clonotype was seen many times. This chain links TRBV7-3 with TRBJ1-1; no clear D. The CDR3 loop spans 15 amino acids. Trimming took off 7 bases at V and 2 bases at J, with 17 bases between the two ends. Germline V gene lookup returns CDR1 SGHTA and CDR2 FQGTGA. The CDR3 DNA reads TGTGCCAGCACCCTTATCGCCTTGGGAAACACTGAAGCTTTCTTT. It specifies CASTLIALGNTEAFF.

This clonotype was seen ten or more times. The chain joins TRBV30 to TRBJ2-6; D remains unclear. Per the germline V gene, CDR1 is GTSNPN and CDR2 is SVGIG (reference sequence). Trimming took 0 bases from V and 4 from J, leaving 13 bases between them. The CDR3 loop spans 16 amino acids. As DNA, the CDR3 is TGTGCCTGGAGTGTACCCAGTTTTGACGGGGCCAACGTCCTGACTTTC. Its translation: CAWSVPSFDGANVLTF.

The chain recombines TRBV2 with TRBJ1-2; 8 bases match TRBD1. J was trimmed by 8 bases and V by 6 bases; bases with no gene match: 8. Germline V gene lookup returns CDR1 SNHLY and CDR2 FYNNEI. The CDR3 length is 13 residues. The CDR3 is CASRDRVRGGYTF. DNA for the CDR3: TGTGCCAGCAGGGACAGGGTTCGAGGAGGCTACACCTTC.

This clonotype was counted at least ten times. V and J are TRBV7-9 and TRBJ1-5, with D maybe TRBD1 (6 bases). The ends were cut back, 5 bases at V and 2 bases at J, with 7 bases in the middle. CDR3 size: 13 residues. Germline lookup yields CDR1 SEHNR and CDR2 FQNEAQ (reference sequence). Here the CDR3 reads CASSPGGNQPQHF. For the CDR3, the DNA is TGTGCCAGCAGCCCAGGGGGCAATCAGCCCCAGCATTTT.

This clonotype was detected many times. The V gene is TRBV27, the J gene TRBJ2-3; D remains ambiguous. CDR1 MNHEY and CDR2 SMNVEV come from the germline V gene (reference sequence). This CDR3 has 11 amino acids. Trimming took off 8 bases at V and 7 bases at J, with 10 bases between the two ends. CDR3 residues: CASGRGHTQYF. In nucleotides, the CDR3 is TGTGCCAGCGGACGCGGTCATACGCAGTATTTT.

The gene calls are TRBV6-5 and TRBJ1-2; TRBD1 agrees at 7 bases. The V and J ends lost 5 bases and 4 bases, in that order; junction bases with no gene match: 10. CDR1 and CDR2 (germline): MNHEY, SVGAGI. The CDR3 runs to 15 residues. CDR3 residues: CASSTPRGGLYGYTF. DNA of the CDR3: TGTGCCAGCAGTACCCCTCGAGGGGGCCTCTATGGCTACACCTTC.

A few counts support this clonotype. The V gene is TRBV4-2, the J gene TRBJ1-1, with D possibly being TRBD1 (5 bases). The CDR3 has 15 residues. V shed 1 base and J shed 5 bases, with 14 bases lying between them. Germline CDR1 is LGHNA and CDR2 is YNFKEQ. The CDR3 is CASSQGESGRTEAFF. The CDR3 bases are TGTGCCAGCAGCCAAGGGGAGTCAGGGCGGACTGAAGCTTTCTTT.

This clonotype was detected many times. The rearrangement uses TRBV11-2 and TRBJ2-7, with TRBD1 matching over 12 bases. V dropped 3 bases and J dropped 5; count of bases not matched to a gene: 8. This CDR3 region has 16 residues. CDR1 is SGHAT and CDR2 is FQNNGV in the germline V gene. Here the CDR3 reads CASSFGTGGASHEQYF. The DNA for the CDR3 is TGTGCCAGCAGCTTCGGGACAGGGGGCGCCTCTCACGAGCAGTACTTC.

Only a few counts were recorded for this clonotype. V and J are TRBV7-8 and TRBJ2-2; D possibly corresponds to TRBD2 (7 bases). CDR1 and CDR2 from the germline V gene are SGHVS and FQNEAQ. The CDR3 contains 17 residues. Trimming pared 1 base from V and 4 bases from J, leaving 16 bases between. CDR3 nucleotide sequence: TGTGCCAGCAGCTTAGTCGGCGGGGGCCTCGGCACCGGGGAGCTGTTTTTT. This gives the protein CASSLVGGGLGTGELFF.

The chain carries TRBV4-2 and TRBJ2-2; D unclear. V was cut by 6 bases and J by 1 base, with 12 bases left in between. The CDR3 extends over 15 amino acids. CDR1 LGHNA and CDR2 YNFKEQ come from the germline V gene. The CDR3 sequence: CASSRNGQNTGELFF. The CDR3 DNA follows: TGTGCCAGCAGTCGAAACGGGCAGAACACCGGGGAGCTGTTTTTT.

This clonotype was recorded at least ten times. V gene TRBV14 combines with J gene TRBJ1-1, with D possibly matching TRBD1 (6 bases). The CDR3 is made up of 15 amino acids. With 3 bases removed from V and 4 bases from J, the gap between germline ends came to 15 bases. Germline V gives CDR1 SGHDN, CDR2 FVKESK. The CDR3 region has the DNA TGTGCCAGCAGCCAGGGGGCCGGTCTGGTCACTGAAGCTTTCTTT. This encodes CASSQGAGLVTEAFF.

This chain uses TRBV11-2 with TRBJ1-2, with a possible D match to TRBD1 (6 bases). Germline values: CDR1 SGHAT, CDR2 FQNNGV. The V end was cut by 2 bases, the J end by 8 bases, with 15 bases between. The CDR3 has 14 amino acids. The CDR3: CASSLSGGPFGYTF. The DNA for the CDR3 is TGTGCCAGCAGCTTATCGGGGGGCCCGTTCGGCTACACCTTC.

Ten or more counts support this clonotype. The CDR3 protein is CASSLRFRGRPYNEQFF. Here the CDR3 DNA reads TGTGCCAGCAGCTTAAGGTTTAGGGGGCGCCCCTACAATGAGCAGTTCTTC. The J gene is TRBJ2-1, the V gene TRBV11-2; 7 bases match TRBD1. Germline V gene data show CDR1 as SGHAT and CDR2 as FQNNGV. V lost 2 bases and J lost 2; bases outside the gene matches: 9. The CDR3 is 17 amino acids.

This clonotype has more than one count but fewer than ten. The chain employs TRBV7-8 and TRBJ1-4, with D maybe TRBD1 (5 bases). The CDR3 has 16 residues. V was clipped by 8 bases and J by 4 bases, with 20 bases between them. Germline lookup yields CDR1 SGHVS and CDR2 FQNEAQ. The CDR3 coding sequence is TGTGCCAGCGCCCGCACAGGCGGTATTCTTAATGAAAAACTGTTTTTT. It translates to CASARTGGILNEKLFF.

This clonotype has a count of ten or more. V and J are TRBV2 and TRBJ2-3; unclear D gene. Germline CDR1 reads SNHLY; CDR2 reads FYNNEI. There are 12 residues in the CDR3. The V end lost 10 bases, the J end lost 0 bases, and 8 bases lay between the germline ends. CDR3 sequence: CATAQSTDTQYF. DNA for the CDR3: TGTGCCACCGCTCAAAGCACAGATACGCAGTATTTT.

The chain employs TRBV7-9 and TRBJ1-3; D is possibly TRBD1 (6 bases). V lost 3 bases, J lost 0 bases, and 9 bases lay in between. Germline V gives CDR1 SEHNR, CDR2 FQNEAQ (reference sequence). The length of the CDR3 is 15 residues. The CDR3 sequence: CASSLEQGSGNTIYF. The CDR3 region has the DNA TGTGCCAGCAGCTTGGAACAGGGCTCTGGAAACACCATATATTTT.

This rearrangement joins TRBV10-3 to TRBJ2-7; D unclear. Trimming cost V 2 bases and J 0 bases, with 5 bases left between them. The CDR3 has 13 amino acids. The germline CDR1 and CDR2 sequences are ENHRY and SYGVKD. The CDR3 DNA follows: TGTGCCATCAGTGAGGACAACTCCTACGAGCAGTACTTC. Its protein is CAISEDNSYEQYF.

This clonotype was picked up many times. The chain carries TRBV30 and TRBJ1-6; unclear D gene. Between the trimmed V and J ends, which lost 0 bases and 0 bases, there was a span of 12 bases. This CDR3 has 17 residues. Germline V gene lookup returns CDR1 GTSNPN and CDR2 SVGIG (reference sequence). In DNA, the CDR3 is TGTGCCTGGAGTGTGGATCGGTCAAGCTCCTATAATTCACCCCTCCACTTT. It encodes CAWSVDRSSSYNSPLHF. The full variable domain, rest sourced from reference TRBV30 and TRBJ1-6, is SQTIHQWPATLVQPVGSPLSLECTVEGTSNPNLYWYRQAAGRGLQLLFYSVGIGQISSEVPQNLSASRPQDRQFILSSKKLLLSDSGFYLCAWSVDRSSSYNSPLHFGNGTRLTVT.

The CDR3, as DNA: TGTGCCAGCAGTGAATGGGACAGGGGGCCTCAGCCCCAGCATTTT. Protein product: CASSEWDRGPQPQHF. The rearrangement uses TRBV6-1 and TRBJ1-5; 12 bases align to TRBD1. Germline lookup yields CDR1 MNHNS and CDR2 SASEGT. CDR3 size: 15 residues. After removal of 2 bases from V and 6 bases from J, the junction contained 2 bases not matched to a gene.

This clonotype was recorded many times. V usage is TRBV6-1 and J usage is TRBJ1-1; TRBD1 aligns across 8 bases. In germline, CDR1 is MNHNS, CDR2 SASEGT. The ends lost 10 bases at V and 5 bases at J; junction bases unmatched: 12. The CDR3 has 14 residues. The CDR3 region has the DNA TGTGCCACCACGAGTCAGGGGGCGGGAACTGAAGCTTTCTTT. Translated, it gives CATTSQGAGTEAFF.

The sample holds many counts of this clonotype. The CDR3 DNA reads TGTGCCAGCAGTTACCGACAGGGTCCAAACATTCAGTACTTC. This gives the protein CASSYRQGPNIQYF. The V gene is TRBV6-5, the J gene TRBJ2-4, with TRBD1 identical over 7 bases. V shed 2 bases and J 6 bases; nucleotides not matched to a gene: 4. The germline CDR1 and CDR2 sequences are MNHEY and SVGAGI. CDR3 size: 14 residues.

This clonotype has at least ten counts. The gene calls are TRBV9 and TRBJ2-1, with unresolved D. V was pared by 1 base and J by 3 bases, with 11 bases between. The CDR3 loop spans 15 amino acids. Germline V CDR1 and CDR2: SGDLS, YYNGEE. The CDR3 here is CASSVSGNFYNEQFF. Here the CDR3 DNA reads TGTGCCAGCAGCGTATCGGGTAATTTCTACAATGAGCAGTTCTTC.

The chain uses TRBV19 and TRBJ2-7; D gene uncertain. The CDR3 spans 13 residues. In germline, CDR1 is LNHDA, CDR2 SQIVND (reference sequence). V shed 2 bases and J shed 6 bases, with 11 bases lying between them. DNA for the CDR3: TGTGCCAGTAGTATACACCTAACAGCCGAGCAGTACTTC. It encodes CASSIHLTAEQYF.

This clonotype was found a few times. The chain joins TRBV7-3 to TRBJ2-5, with 7 bases fitting TRBD1. There are 16 residues in the CDR3. The germline CDR1 and CDR2 sequences are SGHTA and FQGTGA. Trimming cost V 4 bases and J 3 bases; bases outside gene matches: 11. DNA of the CDR3: TGTGCCAGCAGCTCGCGAATGGGGACAGTGGAAGAGACCCAGTACTTC. Its protein product is CASSSRMGTVEETQYF.

This clonotype appeared many times. V and J are TRBV28 and TRBJ2-2, with 8 bases lining up with TRBD1. Germline V CDR1 and CDR2: MDHEN, SYDVKM. There are 17 residues in the CDR3. The J segment lost 3 bases and the V segment lost 5 bases, leaving 11 bases of the junction unmatched. CDR3 coding DNA: TGTGCCAGCAGTCCCCTGACCGGCAGGGGGCACACCGGGGAGCTGTTTTTT. As protein: CASSPLTGRGHTGELFF.

The table lists this clonotype with a few counts. The genes are TRBV6-5 and TRBJ2-1, with D unclear. The V and J ends lost 2 bases and 7 bases respectively, with 9 bases between them. The germline V gene encodes CDR1 MNHEY and CDR2 SVGAGI. This CDR3 has 13 residues. CDR3: CASSYPEGNEQFF. CDR3 nucleotides: TGTGCCAGCAGTTACCCCGAAGGAAATGAGCAGTTCTTC.

This clonotype was seen at least ten times. The rearrangement joins TRBV6-6 to TRBJ1-1, with 10 bases matching TRBD1. Trimming at V came to 4 bases and at J to 3 bases, leaving 11 bases not matched to a gene. The CDR3 is 17 amino acids. Germline loops: CDR1 MNHNY, CDR2 SVGAGI (reference sequence). In DNA form, the CDR3 reads TGTGCCAGCAGTTTGGGGGGGACAGGGGCTGGGGACACTGAAGCTTTCTTT. It translates to CASSLGGTGAGDTEAFF.

This clonotype was seen many times. The rearrangement uses TRBV12-3 or TRBV12-4 and TRBJ2-2, with D hard to call. V dropped 4 bases and J dropped 7 bases, with 4 bases sitting between them. This CDR3 comprises 11 residues. Written as DNA, the CDR3 is TGTGCCAGCAGTTGGGTCGGGGAGCTGTTTTTT. It encodes CASSWVGELFF.